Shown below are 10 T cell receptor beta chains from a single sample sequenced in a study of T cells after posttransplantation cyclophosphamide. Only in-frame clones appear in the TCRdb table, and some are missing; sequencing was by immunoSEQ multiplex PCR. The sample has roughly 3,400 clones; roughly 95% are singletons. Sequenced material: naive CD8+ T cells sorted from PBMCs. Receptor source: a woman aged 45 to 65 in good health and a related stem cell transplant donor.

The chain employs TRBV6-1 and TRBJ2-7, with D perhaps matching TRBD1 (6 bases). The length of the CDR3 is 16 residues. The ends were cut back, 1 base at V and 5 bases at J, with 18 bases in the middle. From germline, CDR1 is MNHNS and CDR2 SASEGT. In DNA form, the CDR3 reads TGTGCCAGCAGTGAAGACAAAACCCTAACAGGGAACGAGCAGTACTTC. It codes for CASSEDKTLTGNEQYF.

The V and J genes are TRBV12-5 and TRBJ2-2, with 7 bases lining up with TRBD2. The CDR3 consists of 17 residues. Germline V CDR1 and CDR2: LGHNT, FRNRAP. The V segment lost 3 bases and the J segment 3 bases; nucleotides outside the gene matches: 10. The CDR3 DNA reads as TGTGCTAGTGGTTTTTTGACCCCCGCGGGGGACACCGGGGAGCTGTTTTTT. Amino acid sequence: CASGFLTPAGDTGELFF.

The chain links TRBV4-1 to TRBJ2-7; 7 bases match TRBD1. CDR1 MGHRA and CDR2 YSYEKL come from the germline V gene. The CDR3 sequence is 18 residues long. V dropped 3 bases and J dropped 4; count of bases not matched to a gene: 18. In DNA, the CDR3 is TGCGCCAGCAGCCACTCACGGGGTCGACAGGGATCCTCTTACGAGCAGTACTTC. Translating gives CASSHSRGRQGSSYEQYF.

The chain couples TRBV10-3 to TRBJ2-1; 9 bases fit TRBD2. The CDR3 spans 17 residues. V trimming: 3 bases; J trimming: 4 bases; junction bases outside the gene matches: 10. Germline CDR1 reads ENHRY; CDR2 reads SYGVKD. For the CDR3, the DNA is TGTGCCATCAGTGAAACTAGCGGGCCCATGAGGTACAATGAGCAGTTCTTC. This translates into CAISETSGPMRYNEQFF.

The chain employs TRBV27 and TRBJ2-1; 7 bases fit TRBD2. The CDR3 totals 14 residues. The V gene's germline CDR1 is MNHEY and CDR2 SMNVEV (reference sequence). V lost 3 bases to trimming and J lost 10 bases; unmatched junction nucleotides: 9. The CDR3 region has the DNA TGTGCCAGCAGTTTGTCAGGGACTATAGGAGAGCAGTTCTTC. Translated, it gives CASSLSGTIGEQFF.

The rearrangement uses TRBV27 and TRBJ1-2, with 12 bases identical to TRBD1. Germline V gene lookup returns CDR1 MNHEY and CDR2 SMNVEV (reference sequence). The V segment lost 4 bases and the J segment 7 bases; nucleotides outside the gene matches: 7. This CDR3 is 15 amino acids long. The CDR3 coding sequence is TGTGCCAGCAGTTGGGGACAGGGGGCGATGATTGGCTACACCTTC. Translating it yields CASSWGQGAMIGYTF.

CDR3 sequence reads: CASSLGGTGGTLEPLHF. CDR3 nucleotides: TGCGCCAGCAGCTTGGGAGGGACAGGGGGCACTCTGGAACCCCTCCACTTT. The chain recombines TRBV5-1 with TRBJ1-6; 12 bases fit TRBD1. The length of the CDR3 is 17 residues. Germline V lookup: CDR1 SGHRS, CDR2 YFSETQ. V was pared by 0 bases and J by 12 bases, with 10 bases of the junction left unmatched.

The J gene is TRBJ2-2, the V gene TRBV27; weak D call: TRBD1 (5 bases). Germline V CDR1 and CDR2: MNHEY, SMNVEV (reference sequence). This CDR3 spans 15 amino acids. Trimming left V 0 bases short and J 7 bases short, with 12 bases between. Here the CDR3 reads CASSLSVQVDGELFF. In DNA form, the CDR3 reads TGTGCCAGCAGTTTATCGGTACAGGTGGACGGGGAGCTGTTTTTT.

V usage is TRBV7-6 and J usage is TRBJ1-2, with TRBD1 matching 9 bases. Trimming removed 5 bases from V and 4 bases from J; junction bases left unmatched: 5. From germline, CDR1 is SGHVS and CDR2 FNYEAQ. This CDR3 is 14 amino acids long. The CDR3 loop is CASSPPGQGYGYTF. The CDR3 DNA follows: TGTGCCAGCAGCCCTCCGGGACAGGGCTATGGCTACACCTTC.

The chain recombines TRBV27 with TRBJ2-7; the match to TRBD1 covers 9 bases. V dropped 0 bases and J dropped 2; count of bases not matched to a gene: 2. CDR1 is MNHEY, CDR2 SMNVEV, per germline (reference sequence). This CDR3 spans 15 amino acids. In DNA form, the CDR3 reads TGTGCCAGCAGTTTATCCGGGACAGGGACCTACGAGCAGTACTTC. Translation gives CASSLSGTGTYEQYF.